Below, 25 T cell receptor beta chains from the same sample are listed, as sequenced in a study of T-cell reconstitution after alpha-beta-depleted transplantation in children. The TCRbeta library was prepared with unique molecular identifiers. TCRdb re-called the PCR reads through MiXCR, storing one row per CDR3 protein. The sample shows about a million distinct CDR3 sequences, under 30% of them seen only once. This specimen was PBMCs, mostly from graft donor cells, taken 360 days after TCRalphabeta/CD19-depleted stem cell transplant. The source of these receptors is a boy in the first two years of life who had a stem cell transplant for SCID, so the T cells may come from the graft donor.

The CDR3, as DNA: TGTGCCAGCGAAGAATTGGGGACCGGGGAGCTGTTTTTT. This translates into CASEELGTGELFF. The chain has TRBV27 and TRBJ2-2; D is unclear. CDR3 size: 13 residues. V was pared by 8 bases and J by 5 bases, with 12 bases between. Germline V gives CDR1 MNHEY, CDR2 SMNVEV (reference sequence).

The chain is built from TRBV24-1 and TRBJ2-2, with D uncertain. Germline-derived CDR1 and CDR2 are KGHDR and SFDVKD. V was shortened by 3 bases and J by 6 bases, with 16 bases between the two germline ends. This CDR3 comprises 16 residues. In DNA form, the CDR3 reads TGTGCCACCAGTGATCCGCTATTTTGTTGTCCCGGGGAGCTGTTTTTT. Translation gives CATSDPLFCCPGELFF.

This clonotype came up a few times. The J gene is TRBJ2-7, the V gene TRBV12-3 or TRBV12-4; D ambiguous. Trimming took 4 bases from V and 4 from J, leaving 14 bases between them. This CDR3 is 14 amino acids long. CDR3 DNA: TGTGCCAGCAGTTCCTCTGGGAAGCAGTACGAGCAGTACTTC. Residues: CASSSSGKQYEQYF.

This clonotype was counted at least ten times. This CDR3 is CASSLTALDGTQYF. CDR3 DNA: TGTGCCAGCAGTTTAACCGCCTTGGACGGGACCCAGTACTTC. The rearrangement links TRBV27 to TRBJ2-5; D not certain. The CDR3 totals 14 residues. The V and J ends lost 2 bases and 7 bases respectively, with 14 bases between them. Germline CDR1 and CDR2: MNHEY and SMNVEV (reference sequence).

The chain links TRBV18 to TRBJ2-5, with 8 bases matching TRBD1. Germline loops: CDR1 KGHSH, CDR2 LQKENI. Germline trimming cut 4 bases from V and 4 bases from J; bases unmatched to any gene: 5. CDR3 length equals 14 residues. This chain's CDR3 is CASSRTGSGETQYF. CDR3 DNA: TGTGCCAGCTCACGGACAGGGTCAGGAGAGACCCAGTACTTC.

This clonotype showed up just a few times. The genes are TRBV24-1 and TRBJ2-2, with 11 bases lining up with TRBD1. The germline V gene has CDR1 KGHDR and CDR2 SFDVKD. V trimming: 3 bases; J trimming: 2 bases; junction bases outside the gene matches: 4. The CDR3 length is 17 residues. In DNA form, the CDR3 reads TGTGCCACCAGTGATCCAGGACAGGGGGCTAACACCGGGGAGCTGTTTTTT. As protein: CATSDPGQGANTGELFF.

V usage is TRBV7-2 and J usage is TRBJ2-1; no reliable D call. Germline V lookup: CDR1 SGHTA, CDR2 FQGNSA. V lost 7 bases and J 1 base, leaving 14 bases between the germline ends. This CDR3 region has 15 residues. The CDR3 region is CASTLNGDSYNEQFF. DNA of the CDR3: TGTGCCAGCACCCTTAATGGGGATTCCTACAATGAGCAGTTCTTC. Full variable domain (missing parts from reference TRBV7-2 and TRBJ2-1): GAGVSQSPSNKVTEKGKDVELRCDPISGHTALYWYRQSLGQGLEFLIYFQGNSAPDKSGLPSDRFSAERTGGSVSTLTIQRTQQEDSAVYLCASTLNGDSYNEQFFGPGTRLTVL.

This clonotype was seen a few times. V usage is TRBV7-9 and J usage is TRBJ1-3; possible D gene TRBD1, 5 bases. CDR3 length: 15 residues. Looked up from germline, CDR1 is SEHNR and CDR2 is FQNEAQ (reference sequence). Trimming shortened V by 5 bases and J by 2 bases, and 13 bases separated the two germline ends. Written as DNA, the CDR3 is TGTGCCAGCAGCACGGAGGGGTTCGCTGGAAACACCATATATTTT. Amino acids: CASSTEGFAGNTIYF.

In its sample, this clonotype was seen a few times. The chain couples TRBV20-1 to TRBJ1-5, with unresolved D. This CDR3 region has 12 residues. The germline gives CDR1 DFQATT, CDR2 SNEGSKA (reference sequence). V gave up 4 bases and J gave up 5 bases, with 9 bases separating them. CDR3: CSAKRLYQPQHF. The DNA for the CDR3 is TGCAGTGCTAAGAGGCTTTATCAGCCCCAGCATTTT.

The chain employs TRBV12-3 or TRBV12-4 and TRBJ1-5, with D unresolved. V was clipped by 5 bases and J by 8 bases, with 16 bases between them. The CDR3 runs 14 residues. The CDR3 region is CASSQSRGFEPQHF. The DNA of the CDR3 is TGTGCCAGCAGTCAATCCCGGGGATTTGAGCCCCAGCATTTT.

This clonotype was detected many times. This chain joins TRBV6-2 or TRBV6-3 and TRBJ2-3; TRBD2 is a possible D gene (6 bases). This CDR3 comprises 15 residues. CDR1 and CDR2 (germline): MNHEY, SVGEGT. Trimming removed 2 bases from V and 2 bases from J, with 11 bases in between. This chain's CDR3 is CASSYSWDFTDTQYF. The CDR3 bases are TGTGCCAGCAGTTACAGCTGGGACTTCACAGATACGCAGTATTTT.

This chain uses TRBV12-3 or TRBV12-4 with TRBJ1-2; 7 nucleotides agree with TRBD1. Germline trimming cut 5 bases from V and 7 bases from J; bases unmatched to any gene: 10. This CDR3 is built from 14 residues. The CDR3 sequence is CASSLMTGSGGYTF. The CDR3 nucleotides are TGTGCCAGCAGTCTCATGACAGGGTCTGGTGGCTACACCTTC.

This clonotype came up a few times. The DNA for the CDR3 is TGTGCCAGCACCCCAATCGCGGGGAATCAGCCCCAGCATTTT. The encoded protein is CASTPIAGNQPQHF. The gene calls are TRBV7-9 and TRBJ1-5; D ambiguous. In germline, CDR1 is SEHNR, CDR2 FQNEAQ (reference sequence). The CDR3 has 14 amino acids. Trimming took off 7 bases at V and 4 bases at J, with 14 bases between the two ends.

The V and J genes are TRBV19 and TRBJ2-1; D is perhaps TRBD1 or TRBD2 (5 bases each). Germline lookup yields CDR1 LNHDA and CDR2 SQIVND (reference sequence). V lost 0 bases and J 12 bases, leaving 12 bases between the germline ends. The CDR3 loop spans 13 amino acids. This CDR3 reads CASSIEWGLGQFF. CDR3 sequence (DNA): TGTGCCAGTAGTATAGAATGGGGGTTAGGGCAGTTCTTC.

The table lists this clonotype with a few counts. The chain joins TRBV4-1 to TRBJ2-7, with D possibly being TRBD1 (6 bases). The CDR3 has 16 amino acids. V was shortened by 1 base and J by 2 bases, with 15 bases between the two germline ends. Germline values: CDR1 MGHRA, CDR2 YSYEKL. CDR3 in DNA: TGCGCCAGCAGCCAAGTGGCCGGGACATACACCTACGAGCAGTACTTC. This codes for CASSQVAGTYTYEQYF.

This chain joins TRBV12-3 or TRBV12-4 and TRBJ2-3; D is undetermined. The ends were cut back, 6 bases at V and 3 bases at J, with 16 bases in the middle. CDR3 size: 15 residues. In DNA form, the CDR3 reads TGTGCCAGCAGGGGCCCCTGGGCGCGGACAGATACGCAGTATTTT. Amino acid sequence: CASRGPWARTDTQYF.

The V gene is TRBV15, the J gene TRBJ2-4; D may match TRBD1 or TRBD2 (5 bases each). V was shortened by 0 bases and J by 6 bases, with 9 bases between the two germline ends. This CDR3 has 14 residues. In germline, CDR1 is LNHNV, CDR2 YYDKDF (reference sequence). CDR3 bases: TGTGCCACCAGCAGAGATGGGGACGGAAACATTCAGTACTTC. Protein sequence: CATSRDGDGNIQYF.

The gene calls are TRBV9 and TRBJ2-7; a weak D match, TRBD2 (6 bases). The CDR3 extends over 16 amino acids. The V gene's germline CDR1 is SGDLS and CDR2 YYNGEE. V lost 3 bases to trimming and J lost 2 bases, with 18 bases between them. CDR3 DNA sequence: TGTGCCAGCAGCGCGGGGGTTTCTGTCCGCCCCTACGAGCAGTACTTC. Amino acid sequence: CASSAGVSVRPYEQYF. Full variable domain (outside the CDR3, taken from reference TRBV9 and TRBJ2-7): DSGVTQTPKHLITATGQRVTLRCSPRSGDLSVYWYQQSLDQGLQFLIQYYNGEERAKGNILERFSAQQFPDLHSELNLSSLELGDSALYFCASSAGVSVRPYEQYFGPGTRLTVT.

The chain uses TRBV12-3 or TRBV12-4 and TRBJ2-7; D remains unclear. CDR3 length: 14 amino acids. Trimming removed 6 bases at V and 5 bases at J, with 17 bases between. The CDR3 region has the DNA TGTGCCAGCAGAGTAGACACCATCCTCGACGAGCAGTACTTC. Translation: CASRVDTILDEQYF.

This clonotype was seen more than once but under ten times. CDR3 region: CASFGISDGSYEQYF. The DNA of the CDR3 is TGTGCCAGCTTCGGAATTTCGGACGGCTCCTACGAGCAGTACTTC. The chain uses TRBV27 and TRBJ2-7; D not certain. V dropped 8 bases and J dropped 0 bases, with 17 bases sitting between them. This CDR3 spans 15 amino acids. Germline CDR1 reads MNHEY; CDR2 reads SMNVEV (reference sequence).

The chain combines TRBV6-2 or TRBV6-3 with TRBJ2-1; 12 bases align to TRBD2. The V and J ends lost 0 bases and 13 bases, in that order; junction bases with no gene match: 7. This CDR3 region has 15 residues. In germline, CDR1 is MNHEY, CDR2 SVGEGT. This CDR3 reads CASSYSGTSGRNQFF. In DNA, the CDR3 is TGTGCCAGCAGTTACTCGGGGACTAGCGGGCGGAACCAGTTCTTC.

Remarks on this clonotype: A much larger clonotype is one base distant, so this may be a read error. The chain uses TRBV29-1 and TRBJ2-6; D is unclear. CDR3 length: 13 amino acids. Trimming removed 4 bases from V and 0 bases from J, with 4 bases in between. CDR1 and CDR2 from the germline V gene are SQVTM and ANQGSEA. CDR3 sequence (DNA): TGCAGCGTTGGGGCCTCTGGGGCCAACGTCCTGACTTTC. This sequence encodes CSVGASGANVLTF.

Only a few counts were recorded for this clonotype. The rearrangement uses TRBV10-3 and TRBJ2-7; D assignment may be TRBD1 or TRBD2 (5 bases each). Trimming removed 5 bases from V and 0 bases from J, with 14 bases in between. The length of the CDR3 is 15 residues. CDR1 and CDR2 (germline): ENHRY, SYGVKD. CDR3 DNA: TGTGCCATCAGTCAGGAAGCAGGGAGCTCCTACGAGCAGTACTTC. It is translated as CAISQEAGSSYEQYF.

As concerns this clonotype: The junction departs from the called germline gene at one end, perhaps through a read error. The chain uses TRBV20-1 and TRBJ2-3; the match to TRBD2 covers 10 bases. This CDR3 contains 17 residues. The germline CDR1 and CDR2 sequences are DFQATT and SNEGSKA (reference sequence). The chain's CDR3 is CSARDLEAGGPSDTQYF. The CDR3 DNA follows: TGCAGCGCTAGAGATTTGGAAGCGGGGGGGCCATCGGATACGCAGTATTTT.

This clonotype was observed a few times. The genes are TRBV12-3 or TRBV12-4 and TRBJ2-3, with TRBD2 matching 13 bases. The V and J ends lost 6 bases and 5 bases, in that order; junction bases with no gene match: 5. The CDR3 loop spans 15 amino acids. CDR3 sequence (DNA): TGTGCCAGCAGGTCACTAGCGGGGGGGCGAGATACGCAGTATTTT. Amino acids: CASRSLAGGRDTQYF.